This paragraph reports one TCR beta chain. This sample was taken from a study of blood T cell repertoires in COVID-19. Sequenced by immunoSEQ multiplex PCR; TCRdb stores in-frame clones only, minus some. The sample records around 61,000 clones, roughly 81% being singletons. Germline CDR1 reads SGHTA; CDR2 reads FQGNSA. This CDR3 has 15 residues. The junction had 5 bases not matched to a gene; V was cut back by 4 bases and J by 2 bases. The sequence derives from an elderly man with acute or convalescent COVID-19. This sequence joins TRBV7-2 and TRBJ2-1; 7 bases are a match to TRBD1. The sample consisted of peripheral blood. The CDR3 here is CASSSWGQTYNEQFF. CDR3 bases: TGTGCCAGCAGCTCGTGGGGACAGACCTACAATGAGCAGTTCTTC.